Below, one TCR beta chain is given with its context. Antigen specificity is unknown. The germline gives CDR1 SGHVS, CDR2 FNYEAQ. This CDR3 region has 13 residues. Trimming stripped 5 bases from V and 3 bases from J, with 10 bases between. Per-sample assaying covered about 10^5 TCR templates. TCRdb's table, derived via immunoSEQ multiplex PCR, lists solely in-frame clones and lacks some. The table records some 100,000 clones, about 96% of them present only once. These data come from a study of siplizumab effects on memory and regulatory T cells. Study-level findings and limits: Assignment of a naive or memory phenotype failed for roughly 75-97% of the proliferating CD4+ or CD8+ clones.

The sequenced sample consisted of naive CD4+ T cells sorted from blood. The chain couples TRBV7-6 to TRBJ1-2, with unresolved D. The sequence was collected from a human donor in good health. For the CDR3, the DNA is TGTGCCAGCAGCCGTAACTTGGACTATGGCTACACCTTC. Protein: CASSRNLDYGYTF.